A selection of T cell receptor beta chains follows, all from one sample in a study of blood T cell repertoires in COVID-19. Data came from immunoSEQ multiplex PCR; TCRdb stores just in-frame clones and leaves some out. The data contain tens of thousands of clones, roughly four fifths of them singletons. The sample taken for sequencing was peripheral blood. These receptor sequences come from a human donor in a cohort sampled during active COVID-19. CDR3s include the opening cysteine and the closing phenylalanine or tryptophan.

cdr3_length v_call cdr3_aa
12 TRBV7-9 CASSQQGDEQYF
15 TRBV13 CASSLGWTGTHEQYF
15 TRBV10-3 CAISEWGRVGSPLHF
18 TRBV4-2 CASSQDLMGHRGVEKLFF
15 TRBV14 CASSQWTAGDEKLFF
14 TRBV18 CASSPRGGLHEQYF
15 TRBV9 CASSARQGADGELFF
16 TRBV2 CASSVGIRGGTVEAFF
11 TRBV6-6 CASSYGREAFF
17 TRBV9 CASSVGRTGESYNEQFF
14 TRBV11-2 CASSWGQGDHEQYF
17 TRBV5-1 CASSLVPTGVGGTEAFF
16 TRBV5-4 CASSQRLASSYNEQFF
14 TRBV19 CASSMGQGDTEAFF
16 TRBV4-1 CASSQDRSDRGYEQYF
13 TRBV5-4 CASSPQGGVGYTF
13 TRBV2 CASRDSHAGPQHF
18 TRBV2 CASIWGASGGSLTDTQYF
14 TRBV10-1 CASARGGDTDTQYF
14 TRBV6-6 CASSYSGRVGEQYF
14 TRBV5-1 CASSLADKTYGYTF
16 TRBV11-2 CASSPREGALYNEQFF
15 TRBV30 CAWVPGYRGNYGYTF
13 TRBV29-1 CSVVSDSNQPQHF
16 TRBV4-1 CASSQEGSGGPYEQYF
13 TRBV3-1/TRBV3-2 CASSGGGRETQYF
15 TRBV28 CASSLGQGRTQPQHF
17 TRBV5-1 CASSPGTSGGLQETQYF
13 TRBV10-3 CAITSGVTDTQYF
16 TRBV4-1 CASSQEKGASTDTQYF
14 TRBV5-1 CASSYTGDQETQYF
13 TRBV27 CASSLAGGYEQYF
15 TRBV7-2 CASSFSGTAYYEQYF
12 TRBV3-1/TRBV3-2 CASSQLADTQYF
15 TRBV7-6 CASSFWSGLGDTQYF
14 TRBV25-1 CASSEWRGADGYTF
16 TRBV18 CASSIGQGGDNSPLHF
17 TRBV5-4 CASSSLRGQAGAGELFF
14 TRBV19 CASSMAGVRYEQYF
12 TRBV7-9 CASTLAGYEQYF
16 TRBV19 CASSINGGKPGQPQHF
17 TRBV13 CASSLTIRRGDNSPLHF
13 TRBV2 CASSDYPTDTQYF
15 TRBV6-6 CASSYRLANTGELFF
16 TRBV5-1 CASSPGRSSYNSPLHF
15 TRBV11-2 CASSPIGTDRYGYTF
14 TRBV27 CASAGMSGNQPQHF
15 TRBV7-2 CASSSPGQSNYGYTF
17 TRBV19 CASSTPSFWGRGETQYF
15 TRBV14 CASSPRGVRQNIQYF
15 TRBV28 CASSFRGNSYNEQFF
16 TRBV3-1/TRBV3-2 CASSQDWTGVYEKLFF
16 TRBV13 CASSPQGATGANVLTF
14 TRBV6-5 CASSSDRINQPQHF
14 TRBV19 CASSISSLTDTQYF